These T cell receptor beta chains were read from a single sample in a study of CD8+CD57+ T cells in acquired aplastic anemia. TCRdb reprocessed the reads with MiXCR, giving one entry per CDR3 protein. Among about 160,000 distinct CDR3 sequences, about half were seen once, and the ten largest hold 3.2%. The material sequenced was sorted CD4+, CD8+, or CD8+CD57+ T cells (not recorded which) from PBMCs. The receptors originated from a human donor with aplastic anemia. Each CDR3 is given with its conserved first and last residue. A D gene is named only where the DNA matches it firmly. Not every row has a clone size; where given, it reads once, few, many or a size class.

TGTGCCAGTAGTATAGACACAGATACGCAGTATTTT | CASSIDTDTQYF | TRBJ2-3 | NA | few | TRBV19
TGCGCCAGCAGCCTCCAGAGCGATGAGCGGAGCCGCACAGATACGCAGTATTTT | CASSLQSDERSRTDTQYF | TRBJ2-3 | NA | many | TRBV4-1
TGTGCCAGCCCACCCCCGTGGCAGGGCAGCGAGCAGTTCTTC | CASPPPWQGSEQFF | TRBJ2-1 | NA | NA | TRBV18
TGTGCCAGCAGCCCCAGGGGGCAAACTGAAGCTTTCTTT | CASSPRGQTEAFF | TRBJ1-1 | TRBD1 | many | TRBV3-1
TGTGCCAGCAGCGTAACTAGCGGGGGGCGGGGTGAGCAGTTCTTC | CASSVTSGGRGEQFF | TRBJ2-1 | TRBD2 | NA | TRBV7-2
TGTGCCAGCAGCGTGACAGGGATTGGGACTGAAGCTTTCTTT | CASSVTGIGTEAFF | TRBJ1-1 | TRBD1 | many | TRBV7-9
TGCAGTGCTAGAGTTAGTCTAGGTAGGGATACGCAGTATTTT | CSARVSLGRDTQYF | TRBJ2-3 | NA | NA | TRBV20-1
TGTGCCAGCAGTTCCCAATTCGACAGGGCTGGCTACACCTTC | CASSSQFDRAGYTF | TRBJ1-2 | TRBD1 | many | TRBV6-5
TGTGCCAGCAGGACAGGGAACATTCAGTACTTC | CASRTGNIQYF | TRBJ2-4 | TRBD1 | NA | TRBV6-2/TRBV6-3
TGTGCCACCAGTCGACAGGGTGGGAGCAATCAGCCCCAGCATTTT | CATSRQGGSNQPQHF | TRBJ1-5 | TRBD1 | NA | TRBV24-1
TGTGCCAGCAGTGAAGGAAGGTTGGACACTGAAGCTTTCTTT | CASSEGRLDTEAFF | TRBJ1-1 | NA | many | TRBV2
TGTGCCAGCAGTGAGGGGGGCGCCTGGTATGGCTACACCTTC | CASSEGGAWYGYTF | TRBJ1-2 | NA | NA | TRBV2
TGCAGCGCCACCCCCGGGGGGAATATAGTCGCGGAGCAGTTCTTC | CSATPGGNIVAEQFF | TRBJ2-1 | TRBD2 | NA | TRBV29-1
TGTGCCAGTAGTCTCAACTCTGGAAACACCATATATTTT | CASSLNSGNTIYF | TRBJ1-3 | NA | few | TRBV19
TGTGCCAGCAGTGTATCTCAACAAACTGAAGCTTTCTTT | CASSVSQQTEAFF | TRBJ1-1 | NA | many | TRBV6-4
TGTGCCAGCAGTACAGGGTCTAACTATGGCTACACCTTC | CASSTGSNYGYTF | TRBJ1-2 | NA | many | TRBV28